The table lists the clone carrying this T cell receptor beta chain with a few counts. Compared with germline, one end of the junction differs, possibly owing to a read error. The data stem from a study of T cells in Graves' hyperthyroidism and ophthalmopathy. Overall study: Initial diagnosis, before any treatment, was when peripheral blood was collected.

TCR beta CDR3 regions were amplified from RNA transcripts. The study used the HTBI primer set for a first-round RT-PCR of the TCR CDR3. Each CDR3 protein is one row after TCRdb ran MiXCR on the multiplex PCR reads. Of roughly 420,000 distinct CDR3 sequences listed, around 13% are singletons. The germline V gene has CDR1 MNHEY and CDR2 SMNVEV (reference sequence). The CDR3 spans 16 residues. Newly diagnosed hyperthyroidism patients aged 18 to 65 years had disease lasting under 2 months. This sequence was found in a woman aged 18-30 years with Graves' hyperthyroidism. J is TRBJ2-7 and V is TRBV27, with 7 positions matching TRBD1. Input material: blood. The CDR3 region has the DNA TGTGCCAGCAGTTCACCTCTACACAGGGGATTCTACGGGCAGTACTTC. This translates into CASSSPLHRGFYGQYF.